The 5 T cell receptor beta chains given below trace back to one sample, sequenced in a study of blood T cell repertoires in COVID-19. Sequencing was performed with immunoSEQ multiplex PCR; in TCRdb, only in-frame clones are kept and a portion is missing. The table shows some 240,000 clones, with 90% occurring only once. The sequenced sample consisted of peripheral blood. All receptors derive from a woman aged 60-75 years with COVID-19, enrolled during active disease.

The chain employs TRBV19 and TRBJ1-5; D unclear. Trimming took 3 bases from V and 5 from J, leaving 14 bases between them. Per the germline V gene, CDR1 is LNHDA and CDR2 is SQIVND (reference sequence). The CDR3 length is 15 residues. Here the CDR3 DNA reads TGTGCCAGTAGTATGTCAGTGTCGAGGTATCAGCCCCAGCATTTT. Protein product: CASSMSVSRYQPQHF.

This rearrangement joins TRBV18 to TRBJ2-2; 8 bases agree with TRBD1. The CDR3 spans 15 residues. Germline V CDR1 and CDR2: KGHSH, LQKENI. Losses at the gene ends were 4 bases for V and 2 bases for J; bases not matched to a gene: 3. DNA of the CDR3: TGTGCCAGCTCACTCGGACAGGGAAACACCGGGGAGCTGTTTTTT. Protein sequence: CASSLGQGNTGELFF.

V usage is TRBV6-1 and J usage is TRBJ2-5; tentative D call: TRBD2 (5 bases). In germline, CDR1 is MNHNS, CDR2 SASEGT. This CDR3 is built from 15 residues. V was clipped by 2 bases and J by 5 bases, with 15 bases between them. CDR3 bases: TGTGCCAGCAGTGAACAAGACGGCGGGTCGGAGACCCAGTACTTC. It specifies CASSEQDGGSETQYF.

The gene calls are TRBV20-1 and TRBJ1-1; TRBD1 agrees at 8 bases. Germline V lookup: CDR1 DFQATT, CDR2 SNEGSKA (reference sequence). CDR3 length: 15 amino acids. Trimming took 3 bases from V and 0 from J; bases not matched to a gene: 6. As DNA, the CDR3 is TGCAGTGCTAGTAGGGGGACAGGTTTGAACACTGAAGCTTTCTTT. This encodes CSASRGTGLNTEAFF.

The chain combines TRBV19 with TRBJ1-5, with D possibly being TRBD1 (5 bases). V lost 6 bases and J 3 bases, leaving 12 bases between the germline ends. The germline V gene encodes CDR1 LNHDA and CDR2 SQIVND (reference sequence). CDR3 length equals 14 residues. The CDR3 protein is CASRVRETNQPQHF. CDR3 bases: TGTGCCAGTAGAGTCAGGGAAACCAATCAGCCCCAGCATTTT. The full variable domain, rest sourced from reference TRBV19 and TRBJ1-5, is DGGITQSPKYLFRKEGQNVTLSCEQNLNHDAMYWYRQDPGQGLRLIYYSQIVNDFQKGDIAEGYSVSREKKESFPLTVTSAQKNPTAFYLCASRVRETNQPQHFGDGTRLSIL.